This passage covers 20 T cell receptor beta chains from one sample sequenced in a study of blood T cell repertoires in COVID-19. Profiling relied on immunoSEQ multiplex PCR, and the TCRdb table lists in-frame clones only, not all of them. The data contain 330,000 or so clones, around nine tenths of them singletons. Sequenced: PBMCs or T cells enriched from blood (not recorded which). The receptors shown here come from a woman aged 25 to 39 who had been exposed to COVID-19.

The chain joins TRBV30 to TRBJ2-2; 15 nucleotides align to TRBD2. The CDR3 contains 19 residues. J was trimmed by 0 bases and V by 3 bases; bases with no gene match: 8. The germline gives CDR1 GTSNPN, CDR2 SVGIG (reference sequence). CDR3 region: CAWRVGLAGGVPNTGELFF. CDR3 in DNA: TGTGCCTGGAGGGTAGGACTAGCGGGAGGGGTACCGAACACCGGGGAGCTGTTTTTT.

The V call is TRBV15, the J call TRBJ2-5; 7 bases fit TRBD1. The germline V gene encodes CDR1 LNHNV and CDR2 YYDKDF (reference sequence). The trim removed 4 bases at V and 9 bases at J, leaving 8 bases unmatched. The CDR3 spans 13 residues. The CDR3 region is CATSIKTGAAQYF. The CDR3, as DNA: TGTGCCACCAGCATTAAAACAGGGGCGGCCCAGTACTTC.

DNA of the CDR3: TGTGCCAGCAGCCTTCCAGGGGAGCAAGAGACCCAGTACTTC. The encoded protein is CASSLPGEQETQYF. This chain joins TRBV7-3 and TRBJ2-5, with D tentatively TRBD1 (6 bases). This CDR3 contains 14 residues. Germline-derived CDR1 and CDR2 are SGHTA and FQGTGA. V gave up 5 bases and J gave up 2 bases, with 12 bases separating them.

The genes are TRBV6-1 and TRBJ2-7, with D possibly matching TRBD2 (5 bases). Between the trimmed V and J ends, which lost 0 bases and 7 bases, there was a span of 13 bases. The CDR3 is 14 amino acids. Germline values: CDR1 MNHNS, CDR2 SASEGT. Here the CDR3 reads CASSEAGVFGEQYF. CDR3 coding DNA: TGTGCCAGCAGTGAAGCGGGAGTTTTCGGGGAGCAGTACTTC.

V gene TRBV18 combines with J gene TRBJ2-2; D is uncertain. The CDR3 is 15 residues long. Deletions cut 3 bases from V and 1 base from J, with 9 bases between. The germline V gene has CDR1 KGHSH and CDR2 LQKENI. In DNA, the CDR3 is TGTGCCAGCTCACCGAGACTGGTGAACACCGGGGAGCTGTTTTTT. Its protein is CASSPRLVNTGELFF.

The V call is TRBV20-1, the J call TRBJ1-2; D is uncertain. Trimming removed 4 bases at V and 4 bases at J, with 7 bases between. In germline, CDR1 is DFQATT, CDR2 SNEGSKA (reference sequence). This CDR3 is 11 amino acids long. The CDR3 region is CSAKGVYGYTF. In DNA form, the CDR3 reads TGCAGTGCTAAGGGAGTCTATGGCTACACCTTC.

The gene calls are TRBV5-1 and TRBJ2-2; D perhaps matches TRBD1 (6 bases). Trimming removed 7 bases from V and 0 bases from J, with 13 bases in between. Germline CDR1 reads SGHRS; CDR2 reads YFSETQ. CDR3 length equals 15 residues. CDR3 residues: CASRRQASNTGELFF. As DNA, the CDR3 is TGCGCCAGCCGTCGACAGGCCTCGAACACCGGGGAGCTGTTTTTT.

The gene calls are TRBV7-3 and TRBJ2-7; D perhaps matches TRBD2 (6 bases). This CDR3 has 15 residues. V lost 1 base to trimming and J lost 2 bases, with 12 bases between them. Germline values: CDR1 SGHTA, CDR2 FQGTGA. The CDR3 nucleotides read TGTGCCAGCAGCTTAAGTGGAGGGGTAACCTACGAGCAGTACTTC. Translation gives CASSLSGGVTYEQYF.

This clone was seen a handful of times. This rearrangement joins TRBV9 to TRBJ1-2, with D tentatively TRBD1 (5 bases). Germline V gene data show CDR1 as SGDLS and CDR2 as YYNGEE. Trimming took off 4 bases at V and 4 bases at J, with 26 bases between the two ends. The CDR3 is 18 amino acids. DNA for the CDR3: TGTGCCAGCAGCAACCCCCGGGCCCAATATCCCACAGGCTATGGCTACACCTTC. Translation: CASSNPRAQYPTGYGYTF.

The V and J genes are TRBV27 and TRBJ1-5; 9 bases agree with TRBD1. The ends lost 2 bases at V and 5 bases at J; junction bases unmatched: 7. The germline CDR1 and CDR2 sequences are MNHEY and SMNVEV (reference sequence). The CDR3 extends over 16 amino acids. The CDR3 bases are TGTGCCAGCAGTTTAGGTGCGGGACAGGGAGATCAGCCCCAGCATTTT. It yields the protein CASSLGAGQGDQPQHF.

The rearrangement links TRBV10-3 to TRBJ2-1; 8 bases agree with TRBD2. The CDR3 spans 14 residues. The trim removed 6 bases at V and 12 bases at J, leaving 13 bases unmatched. The germline gives CDR1 ENHRY, CDR2 SYGVKD. The CDR3 protein is CAIRQRERLEGQFF. CDR3 DNA: TGTGCCATCAGGCAGCGGGAGAGACTGGAAGGGCAGTTCTTC.

The chain recombines TRBV10-3 with TRBJ2-1, with 9 nucleotides matching TRBD1. In germline, CDR1 is ENHRY, CDR2 SYGVKD. This CDR3 has 14 residues. Unmatched junction bases numbered 5, after V lost 7 bases and J lost 4 bases. The CDR3 reads CAIKGQGEYNEQFF. The CDR3 DNA reads as TGTGCCATCAAGGGACAGGGAGAGTACAATGAGCAGTTCTTC.

The chain couples TRBV10-3 to TRBJ1-3; 7 bases align to TRBD1. The junction had 10 bases not matched to a gene; V was cut back by 5 bases and J by 0 bases. The CDR3 sequence is 17 residues long. Germline V gene sequence: CDR1 ENHRY, CDR2 SYGVKD. The CDR3 sequence: CAISPRTGLYSGNTIYF. In DNA, the CDR3 is TGTGCCATCAGTCCAAGGACAGGACTATACTCTGGAAACACCATATATTTT.

This chain connects TRBV28 to TRBJ1-3; 8 bases align to TRBD1. CDR1 and CDR2 (germline): MDHEN, SYDVKM. Losses at the gene ends were 6 bases for V and 0 bases for J; bases not matched to a gene: 13. There are 18 residues in the CDR3. The CDR3, as DNA: TGTGCCAGCAGGACGGACCCCAGGACAGGGTTCTCTGGAAACACCATATATTTT. This encodes CASRTDPRTGFSGNTIYF.

This chain uses TRBV18 with TRBJ2-2; D may be TRBD1 (6 bases). V lost 0 bases and J 3 bases, leaving 11 bases between the germline ends. This CDR3 has 16 residues. Germline V CDR1 and CDR2: KGHSH, LQKENI. The CDR3 here is CASSPPTGIDTGELFF. The CDR3 DNA follows: TGTGCCAGCTCACCACCCACAGGGATCGACACCGGGGAGCTGTTTTTT. Complete variable domain (other parts from reference TRBV18 and TRBJ2-2): NAGVMQNPRHLVRRRGQEARLRCSPMKGHSHVYWYRQLPEEGLKFMVYLQKENIIDESGMPKERFSAEFPKEGPSILRIQQVVRGDSAAYFCASSPPTGIDTGELFFGEGSRLTVL.

This clone showed up many times. V gene TRBV10-1 combines with J gene TRBJ2-7; D might be TRBD2 (6 bases). This CDR3 comprises 17 residues. CDR1 and CDR2 from the germline V gene are WNHNN and SYGVQD (reference sequence). Trimming removed 5 bases at V and 2 bases at J, with 22 bases between. The CDR3 sequence is CASSPGGTGSQAYEQYF. The CDR3 DNA is TGCGCCAGCAGTCCCGGCGGGACGGGATCCCAGGCCTACGAGCAGTACTTC.

This clone was picked up one time. This chain connects TRBV28 to TRBJ2-1; D is possibly TRBD1 (5 bases). Germline lookup yields CDR1 MDHEN and CDR2 SYDVKM. This CDR3 spans 14 amino acids. The germline V and J ends were trimmed by 4 bases and 4 bases, with 11 bases remaining between them. CDR3 amino acids: CASSSRREYNEQFF. The CDR3 nucleotides are TGTGCCAGCAGTTCCCGCAGGGAATACAATGAGCAGTTCTTC.

The chain recombines TRBV27 with TRBJ2-3; D unclear. This CDR3 is 15 amino acids long. Trimming pared 1 base from V and 2 bases from J, leaving 10 bases between. Germline-derived CDR1 and CDR2 are MNHEY and SMNVEV (reference sequence). CDR3 loop: CASSLFGANTDTQYF. The DNA for the CDR3 is TGTGCCAGCAGTTTATTTGGAGCGAACACAGATACGCAGTATTTT.

The chain recombines TRBV10-1 with TRBJ2-1; a weak D match, TRBD1 (5 bases). The V gene lost 2 bases and the J gene lost 6 bases, with 11 bases spanning the gap. The CDR3 sequence is 14 residues long. CDR1 and CDR2 (germline): WNHNN, SYGVQD (reference sequence). CDR3 DNA: TGCGCCAGCAGTGAGGACCAGGGAAGCAATGAGCAGTTCTTC. Residues: CASSEDQGSNEQFF.

The rearrangement uses TRBV7-2 and TRBJ2-1; D is ambiguous. Trimming stripped 1 base from V and 2 bases from J, with 6 bases between. This CDR3 contains 14 residues. CDR1 and CDR2 (germline): SGHTA, FQGNSA. CDR3 sequence reads: CASSLVGAYNEQFF. The CDR3 DNA follows: TGTGCCAGCAGCTTAGTGGGCGCCTACAATGAGCAGTTCTTC. Based on the CDR3 plus reference TRBV7-2 and TRBJ2-1, the full variable domain is GAGVSQSPSNKVTEKGKDVELRCDPISGHTALYWYRQSLGQGLEFLIYFQGNSAPDKSGLPSDRFSAERTGGSVSTLTIQRTQQEDSAVYLCASSLVGAYNEQFFGPGTRLTVL.